This TCR beta chain was captured in a study of blood T cell repertoires in COVID-19. Study-level information: The samples span acute and convalescent COVID-19 from the United States, Italy and Spain.

The CDR3 consists of 15 residues. V gave up 7 bases and J gave up 1 base, with 14 bases separating them. Germline assignment: CDR1 LNHDA and CDR2 SQIVND (reference sequence). The authors' processing: The assay estimated nucleated cells by amplifying reference gene primers. Sequencing used immunoSEQ multiplex PCR; TCRdb keeps in-frame clones, though not all of them. The V and J calls and clone size are taken from that table; D and trimming were inferred from the DNA. The sample holds 90,000 to 120,000 clones, around 80% seen once. V and J are TRBV19 and TRBJ1-3; D gene uncertain. This receptor was identified in a man between 65 and 80 years old with active or convalescent COVID-19. Input material: peripheral blood. The CDR3 region is CASTLIPSSGNTIYF. The CDR3 DNA reads TGTGCCAGTACCCTAATCCCGAGTTCTGGAAACACCATATATTTT.